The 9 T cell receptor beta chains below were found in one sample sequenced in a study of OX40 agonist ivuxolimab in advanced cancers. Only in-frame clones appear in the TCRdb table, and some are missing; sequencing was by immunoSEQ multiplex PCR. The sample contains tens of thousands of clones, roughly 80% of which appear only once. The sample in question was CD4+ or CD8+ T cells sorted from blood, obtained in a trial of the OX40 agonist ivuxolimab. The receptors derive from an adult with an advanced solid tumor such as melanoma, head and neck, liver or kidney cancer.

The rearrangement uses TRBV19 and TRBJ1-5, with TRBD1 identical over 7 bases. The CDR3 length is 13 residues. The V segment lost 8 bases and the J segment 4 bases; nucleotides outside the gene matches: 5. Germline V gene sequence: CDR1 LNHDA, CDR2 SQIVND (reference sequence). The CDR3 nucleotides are TGTGCCAGTTCGGGACAGTGGAATCAGCCCCAGCATTTT. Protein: CASSGQWNQPQHF.

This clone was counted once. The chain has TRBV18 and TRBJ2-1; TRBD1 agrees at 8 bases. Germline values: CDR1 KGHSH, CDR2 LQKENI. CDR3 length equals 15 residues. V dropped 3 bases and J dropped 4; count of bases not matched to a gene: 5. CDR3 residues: CASSPPGQGYNEQFF. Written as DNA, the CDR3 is TGTGCCAGCTCACCCCCAGGACAGGGATACAATGAGCAGTTCTTC.

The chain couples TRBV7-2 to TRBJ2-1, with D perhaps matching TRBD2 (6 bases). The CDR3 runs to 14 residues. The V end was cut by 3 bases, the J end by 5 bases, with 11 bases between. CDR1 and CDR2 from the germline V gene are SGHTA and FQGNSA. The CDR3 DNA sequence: TGTGCCAGCAGCTTCTACGGGAGTCACAATGAGCAGTTCTTC. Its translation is CASSFYGSHNEQFF.

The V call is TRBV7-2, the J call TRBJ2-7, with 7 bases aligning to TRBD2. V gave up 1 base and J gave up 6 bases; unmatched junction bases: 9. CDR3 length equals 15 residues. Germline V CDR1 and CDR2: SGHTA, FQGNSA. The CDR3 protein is CASSLDRTRRREQYF. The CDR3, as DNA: TGTGCCAGCAGCTTAGATAGGACTAGAAGGCGCGAGCAGTACTTC.

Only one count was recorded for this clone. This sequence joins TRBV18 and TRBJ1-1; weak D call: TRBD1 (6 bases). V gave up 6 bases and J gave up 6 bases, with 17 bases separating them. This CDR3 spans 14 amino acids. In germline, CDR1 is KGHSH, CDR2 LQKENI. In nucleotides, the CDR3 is TGTGCCAGCTCCGGAGGGGGTTTGAGGGCTGAAGCTTTCTTT. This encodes CASSGGGLRAEAFF.

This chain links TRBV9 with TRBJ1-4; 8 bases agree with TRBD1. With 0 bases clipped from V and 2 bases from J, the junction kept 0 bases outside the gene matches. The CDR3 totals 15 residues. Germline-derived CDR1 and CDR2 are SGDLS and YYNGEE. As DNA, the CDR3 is TGTGCCAGCAGCGTAGGACAGGGGACTAATGAAAAACTGTTTTTT. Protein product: CASSVGQGTNEKLFF.

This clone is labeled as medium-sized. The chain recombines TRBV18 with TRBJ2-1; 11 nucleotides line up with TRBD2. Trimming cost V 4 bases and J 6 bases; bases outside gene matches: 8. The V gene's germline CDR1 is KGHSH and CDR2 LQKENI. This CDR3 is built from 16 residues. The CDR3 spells CASSRPGTSGVNEQFF. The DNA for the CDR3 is TGTGCCAGCTCACGACCCGGGACTAGCGGTGTCAATGAGCAGTTCTTC.

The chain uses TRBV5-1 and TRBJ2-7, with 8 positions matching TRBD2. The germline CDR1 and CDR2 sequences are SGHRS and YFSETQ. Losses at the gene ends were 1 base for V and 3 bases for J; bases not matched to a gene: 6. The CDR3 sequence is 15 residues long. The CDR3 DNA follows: TGCGCCAGCAGCTTGTCTGCGGGGGGTATCTACGAGCAGTACTTC. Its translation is CASSLSAGGIYEQYF. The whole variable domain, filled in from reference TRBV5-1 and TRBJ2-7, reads KAGVTQTPRYLIKTRGQQVTLSCSPISGHRSVSWYQQTPGQGLQFLFEYFSETQRNKGNFPGRFSGRQFSNSRSEMNVSTLELGDSALYLCASSLSAGGIYEQYFGPGTRLTVT.

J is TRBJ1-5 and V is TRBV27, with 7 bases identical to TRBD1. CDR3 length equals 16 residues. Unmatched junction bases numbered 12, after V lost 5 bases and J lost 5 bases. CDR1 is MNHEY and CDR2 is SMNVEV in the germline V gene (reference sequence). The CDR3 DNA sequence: TGTGCCAGCAGTCTCCTATGGGCAGGGGGGGATCAGCCCCAGCATTTT. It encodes CASSLLWAGGDQPQHF.